The 11 T cell receptor beta chains below come from one sample, sequenced in a study of shared clonotypes between healthy human individuals. Repertoires were generated with immunoSEQ multiplex PCR, while TCRdb's copy carries only in-frame clones and drops some. The sample lists a few million clones, roughly 93% occurring once. CD45RO-negative cells were positively selected for CCR7, leaving out terminally differentiated effector memory CD45RA+ cells. The sequenced sample consisted of naive CD8+ T cells from PBMCs. The receptors were sampled from a man between 18 and 35 years old in good health. Some clones in this sample may be carry-over from other donors' samples.

The rearrangement joins TRBV21-1 to TRBJ2-1; TRBD1, the table's D call, was not compared with the DNA. TRBV21-1 represents a pseudogene. The CDR3 consists of 16 residues. CDR3: CASSKGGTGLYNEQFF. The CDR3, as DNA: TGTGCCAGCAGCAAGGGTGGGACAGGACTGTACAATGAGCAGTTCTTC.

This clone was seen more than once but under ten times. Within the sample, other DNA sequences also encode this same CDR3. The genes are TRBV11-2 and TRBJ1-1; D uncertain. This CDR3 spans 12 amino acids. Between the trimmed V and J ends, which lost 1 base and 4 bases, there was a span of 4 bases. Germline CDR1 is SGHAT and CDR2 is FQNNGV. This chain's CDR3 is CASSLVGTEAFF. The CDR3 DNA is TGTGCCAGCAGCTTAGTTGGCACTGAAGCTTTCTTT.

The V gene is TRBV7-9, the J gene TRBJ2-5; 9 bases line up with TRBD2. Unmatched junction bases numbered 8, after V lost 5 bases and J lost 10 bases. Looked up from germline, CDR1 is SEHNR and CDR2 is FQNEAQ (reference sequence). The CDR3 runs to 13 residues. CDR3 protein: CASSIPSGADQYF. The CDR3 DNA sequence: TGTGCCAGCAGCATCCCTAGCGGGGCCGACCAGTACTTC.

The V call is TRBV11-2, the J call TRBJ2-1; perhaps TRBD1 as D (6 bases). Between the trimmed V and J ends, which lost 5 bases and 7 bases, there was a span of 18 bases. In germline, CDR1 is SGHAT, CDR2 FQNNGV. CDR3 size: 15 residues. The CDR3 coding sequence is TGTGCCAGCAGCGCAGGGGCTAGCCGCGTTAATGAGCAGTTCTTC. Amino acid sequence: CASSAGASRVNEQFF.

The chain combines TRBV19 with TRBJ2-7; 9 bases match TRBD2. Per the germline V gene, CDR1 is LNHDA and CDR2 is SQIVND (reference sequence). V trimming: 7 bases; J trimming: 5 bases; junction bases outside the gene matches: 12. The CDR3 consists of 15 residues. CDR3 amino acids: CASTYRASGMDEQYF. As DNA, the CDR3 is TGTGCCAGTACCTATCGGGCTAGCGGGATGGACGAGCAGTACTTC.

The rearrangement joins TRBV2 to TRBJ2-5; 7 nucleotides agree with TRBD1. CDR1 is SNHLY and CDR2 is FYNNEI in the germline V gene. After removal of 11 bases from V and 2 bases from J, the junction contained 8 bases not matched to a gene. The CDR3 covers 13 residues. The CDR3 bases are TGTGCCCGTGGGACAGCACTTCAAGAGACCCAGTACTTC. As protein: CARGTALQETQYF.

This chain joins TRBV19 and TRBJ1-5; perhaps TRBD1 as D (6 bases). CDR1 is LNHDA, CDR2 SQIVND, per germline (reference sequence). V gave up 6 bases and J gave up 3 bases, with 12 bases separating them. The CDR3 totals 14 residues. The CDR3 sequence is CASRGTKPNQPQHF. The CDR3 DNA follows: TGTGCCAGTAGGGGGACAAAACCCAATCAGCCCCAGCATTTT.

This clone showed up just once. V and J are TRBV7-8 and TRBJ2-7; 7 bases match TRBD2. The V gene's germline CDR1 is SGHVS and CDR2 FQNEAQ. The CDR3 sequence is 13 residues long. The V gene end was trimmed by 5 bases and the J gene end by 2 bases; junction bases not matched to a gene: 3. In DNA form, the CDR3 reads TGTGCCAGCAGCGTGGGGGGGACCTACGAGCAGTACTTC. It codes for CASSVGGTYEQYF.

The gene calls are TRBV9 and TRBJ2-3; 9 bases match TRBD2. Germline CDR1 is SGDLS and CDR2 is YYNGEE. V shed 7 bases and J 10 bases; nucleotides not matched to a gene: 13. The CDR3 extends over 14 amino acids. CDR3 in DNA: TGTGCCAGCTCTGCGGGAGGGGTACGCGAGGCGCAGTATTTT. Translation: CASSAGGVREAQYF.

This chain connects TRBV4-1 to TRBJ2-1; TRBD2 might be the D (5 bases). The germline V gene encodes CDR1 MGHRA and CDR2 YSYEKL. This CDR3 has 16 residues. The V gene lost 1 base and the J gene lost 4 bases, with 14 bases spanning the gap. The CDR3 is CASSQVSRRSYNEQFF. In DNA, the CDR3 is TGCGCCAGCAGCCAAGTATCCAGGAGGTCGTACAATGAGCAGTTCTTC.

The chain has TRBV6-6 and TRBJ1-1; possible D gene TRBD1, 5 bases. The CDR3 has 14 residues. Germline V CDR1 and CDR2: MNHNY, SVGAGI (reference sequence). The V end was cut by 7 bases, the J end by 3 bases, with 15 bases between. The CDR3 coding sequence is TGTGCCAGCATCACCCGGGGGGGGTACACTGAAGCTTTCTTT. This codes for CASITRGGYTEAFF.